These 27 T cell receptor beta chains came from one sample sequenced in a study of CD8 T cells in Susac syndrome. The RNA, about 0.5 to 1 ug, was put through reverse transcription using random hexamers. Each CDR3 protein gets one entry after TCRdb re-called the immunoSEQ multiplex PCR reads with MiXCR. The data hold 170,000 or so distinct CDR3 sequences, with 90% to 96% observed a single time. Material: CD4+ T cells from PBMCs. The origin of the receptors is a human donor with Susac syndrome.

This clonotype showed up just once. This rearrangement joins TRBV9 to TRBJ2-2, with D unresolved. Germline V gives CDR1 SGDLS, CDR2 YYNGEE. This CDR3 region has 14 residues. Trimming cost V 1 base and J 0 bases, with 4 bases left between them. Here the CDR3 DNA reads TGTGCCAGCAGCGTACCATCGAACACCGGGGAGCTGTTTTTT. It encodes CASSVPSNTGELFF.

V usage is TRBV7-2 and J usage is TRBJ2-3; D ambiguous. CDR3 size: 13 residues. The germline gives CDR1 SGHTA, CDR2 FQGNSA. V was cut by 4 bases and J by 2 bases, with 7 bases left in between. CDR3 coding DNA: TGTGCCAGCAGCTCCCAGACCACAGATACGCAGTATTTT. Protein sequence: CASSSQTTDTQYF. Complete variable domain (other parts from reference TRBV7-2 and TRBJ2-3): GAGVSQSPSNKVTEKGKDVELRCDPISGHTALYWYRQSLGQGLEFLIYFQGNSAPDKSGLPSDRFSAERTGGSVSTLTIQRTQQEDSAVYLCASSSQTTDTQYFGPGTRLTVL.

The V gene is TRBV5-1, the J gene TRBJ1-6; the match to TRBD1 covers 7 bases. From germline, CDR1 is SGHRS and CDR2 YFSETQ. This CDR3 is 16 amino acids long. J lost 2 bases, V lost 0 bases, and 2 bases had no gene match. DNA for the CDR3: TGCGCCAGCAGCTTGGATGGGACAGCCTATAATTCACCCCTCCACTTT. This codes for CASSLDGTAYNSPLHF.

The chain combines TRBV3-1 with TRBJ2-5, with D unclear. V lost 1 base, J lost 3 bases, and 9 bases lay in between. Per germline, CDR1 LGHDT and CDR2 YNNKEL (reference sequence). The CDR3 has 14 residues. CDR3 loop: CASSQGVLEETQYF. As DNA, the CDR3 is TGTGCCAGCAGCCAAGGGGTCCTGGAAGAGACCCAGTACTTC.

V usage is TRBV25-1 and J usage is TRBJ1-2; tentatively, D is TRBD1 (6 bases). Germline CDR1 MGHDK, CDR2 SYGVNS. Trimming took 8 bases from V and 6 from J, leaving 10 bases between them. The CDR3 length is 11 residues. CDR3 region: CASAQGHGYTF. DNA of the CDR3: TGTGCCAGCGCACAGGGCCATGGCTACACCTTC.

The rearrangement uses TRBV20-1 and TRBJ1-2; D remains unclear. Germline V gene lookup returns CDR1 DFQATT and CDR2 SNEGSKA (reference sequence). The germline V and J ends were trimmed by 4 bases and 2 bases, with 11 bases remaining between them. The CDR3 loop spans 13 amino acids. The CDR3 sequence: CSATQDGNYGYTF. The CDR3 DNA sequence: TGCAGTGCTACCCAAGACGGGAACTATGGCTACACCTTC.

This chain joins TRBV4-1 and TRBJ1-4; D gene ambiguous. Between the trimmed V and J ends, which lost 4 bases and 6 bases, there was a span of 15 bases. The CDR3 has 15 residues. Germline CDR1 is MGHRA and CDR2 is YSYEKL. CDR3 nucleotides: TGCGCCAGCAGCCCCTTGGGGTTGTCTGATGAAAAACTGTTTTTT. Its translation is CASSPLGLSDEKLFF.

The DNA for the CDR3 is TGTGCCAGCAGTCGCCGGGACTCCATAACCTACGAGCAGTACGTC. Its protein is CASSRRDSITYEQYV. The rearrangement links TRBV28 to TRBJ2-7, with a weak D call TRBD2 (6 bases). Per germline, CDR1 MDHEN and CDR2 SYDVKM. The CDR3 is 15 residues long. V was pared by 5 bases and J by 2 bases, with 16 bases between.

The J gene is TRBJ2-5, the V gene TRBV20-1, with TRBD2 matching over 14 bases. Germline CDR1 is DFQATT and CDR2 is SNEGSKA (reference sequence). V trimming: 5 bases; J trimming: 6 bases; junction bases outside the gene matches: 5. The CDR3 extends over 14 amino acids. The CDR3 here is CSAGTSGSRQTQYF. The CDR3 nucleotides read TGCAGTGCTGGGACTAGCGGGAGTCGGCAGACCCAGTACTTC.

V and J are TRBV7-9 and TRBJ2-1, with TRBD1 identical over 9 bases. CDR3 size: 14 residues. From germline, CDR1 is SEHNR and CDR2 FQNEAQ (reference sequence). V dropped 5 bases and J dropped 8; count of bases not matched to a gene: 7. The CDR3 DNA reads as TGTGCCAGCAGCCGGGACAGGGATCTCGATGAGCAGTTCTTC. It yields the protein CASSRDRDLDEQFF.

The V gene is TRBV29-1, the J gene TRBJ2-5, with D maybe TRBD2 (6 bases). V dropped 7 bases and J dropped 2 bases, with 23 bases sitting between them. The CDR3 sequence is 16 residues long. Germline assignment: CDR1 SQVTM and CDR2 ANQGSEA. The CDR3 spells CSAHVWGVGEQETQYF. The DNA for the CDR3 is TGCAGCGCCCACGTCTGGGGGGTGGGCGAGCAAGAGACCCAGTACTTC. Drawing the rest from reference TRBV29-1 and TRBJ2-5, the complete variable domain is SAVISQKPSRDICQRGTSLTIQCQVDSQVTMMFWYRQQPGQSLTLIATANQGSEATYESGFVIDKFPISRPNLTFSTLTVSNMSPEDSSIYLCSAHVWGVGEQETQYFGPGTRLLVL.

This chain connects TRBV9 to TRBJ1-6, with TRBD1 identical over 10 bases. This CDR3 contains 13 residues. The trim removed 3 bases at V and 10 bases at J, leaving 1 base unmatched. Germline lookup yields CDR1 SGDLS and CDR2 YYNGEE. CDR3 sequence reads: CASSETGGSPLHF. DNA for the CDR3: TGTGCCAGCAGCGAGACAGGGGGCTCACCCCTCCACTTT.

The chain links TRBV9 to TRBJ2-5, with D possibly being TRBD2 (5 bases). Germline CDR1 reads SGDLS; CDR2 reads YYNGEE. CDR3 size: 13 residues. The V end lost 4 bases, the J end lost 7 bases, and 14 bases lay between the germline ends. CDR3 region: CASSPAVEGTQYF. The CDR3 DNA follows: TGTGCCAGCAGCCCAGCGGTCGAAGGGACCCAGTACTTC.

This rearrangement joins TRBV12-3 or TRBV12-4 to TRBJ1-5; no clear D gene. V was clipped by 2 bases and J by 6 bases, with 11 bases between them. The CDR3 spans 14 residues. CDR3 sequence reads: CASSLWVESQPQHF. The CDR3 DNA is TGTGCCAGCAGTTTATGGGTGGAGAGTCAGCCCCAGCATTTT.

CDR3 DNA: TGTGCCACCAGCTACGTCGGAGATACGCAGTATTTT. This codes for CATSYVGDTQYF. The chain couples TRBV15 to TRBJ2-3; D unresolved. The V end lost 5 bases, the J end lost 5 bases, and 8 bases lay between the germline ends. The V gene's germline CDR1 is LNHNV and CDR2 YYDKDF (reference sequence). There are 12 residues in the CDR3.

Regarding this clonotype: The junction does not match germline at one end; this may be a read error. The V call is TRBV29-1, the J call TRBJ2-3, with TRBD2 identical over 7 bases. The CDR3 loop spans 11 amino acids. Germline assignment: CDR1 SQVTM and CDR2 ANQGSEA. CDR3 region: CSPKERDKQYF. DNA of the CDR3: TGCAGCCCAAAAGAGCGGGATAAGCAGTATTTT.

This CDR3 reads CASMSTNEQFF. The DNA for the CDR3 is TGTGCCAGCATGTCAACCAATGAGCAGTTCTTC. The rearrangement uses TRBV7-2 and TRBJ2-1; D unclear. Germline V gives CDR1 SGHTA, CDR2 FQGNSA. CDR3 length: 11 amino acids. With 7 bases removed from V and 6 bases from J, the gap between germline ends came to 7 bases.

In DNA form, the CDR3 reads TGCGCCAGCAGCCAAGATTTTTTAATAGAGACAGATACGCAGTATTTT. Its protein product is CASSQDFLIETDTQYF. V gene TRBV4-3 combines with J gene TRBJ2-3, with unresolved D. The CDR3 has 16 amino acids. Deletions cut 0 bases from V and 3 bases from J, with 13 bases between. Germline V lookup: CDR1 LGHNA, CDR2 YSLEER.

The V gene is TRBV29-1, the J gene TRBJ1-1, with D hard to call. The CDR3 length is 13 residues. Deletions cut 6 bases from V and 0 bases from J, with 11 bases between. Germline V gives CDR1 SQVTM, CDR2 ANQGSEA. The CDR3 DNA follows: TGCAGCGTCCATGAAGGTATGAACACTGAAGCTTTCTTT. Encoded protein: CSVHEGMNTEAFF.

The rearrangement links TRBV5-1 to TRBJ2-6; 9 bases agree with TRBD1. CDR1 is SGHRS and CDR2 is YFSETQ in the germline V gene. The junction had 0 bases not matched to a gene; V was cut back by 3 bases and J by 2 bases. The CDR3 runs 15 residues. The CDR3 sequence is CASSWDRAGANVLTF. Here the CDR3 DNA reads TGCGCCAGCAGCTGGGACAGGGCTGGGGCCAACGTCCTGACTTTC. The variable domain in full, with the rest retrieved from reference TRBV5-1 and TRBJ2-6, is KAGVTQTPRYLIKTRGQQVTLSCSPISGHRSVSWYQQTPGQGLQFLFEYFSETQRNKGNFPGRFSGRQFSNSRSEMNVSTLELGDSALYLCASSWDRAGANVLTFGAGSRLTVL.

The gene calls are TRBV4-2 and TRBJ2-7; 9 nucleotides match TRBD1. Per germline, CDR1 LGHNA and CDR2 YNFKEQ. The CDR3 is 16 amino acids. V was pared by 0 bases and J by 5 bases, with 8 bases of the junction left unmatched. The DNA for the CDR3 is TGTGCCAGCAGCCAAGATCCCGGGACAGGGTTCCACGAGCAGTACTTC. Translation: CASSQDPGTGFHEQYF.

The chain combines TRBV7-2 with TRBJ1-2, with D perhaps matching TRBD1 (5 bases). Per the germline V gene, CDR1 is SGHTA and CDR2 is FQGNSA. Between the trimmed V and J ends, which lost 9 bases and 4 bases, there was a span of 12 bases. This CDR3 has 12 residues. The CDR3 DNA is TGTGCCAGTGAGACAGCCTTCTATGGCTACACCTTC. It specifies CASETAFYGYTF.

This clonotype was found once. V usage is TRBV4-2 and J usage is TRBJ2-5; 14 nucleotides match TRBD2. This CDR3 has 18 amino acids. V was pared by 4 bases and J by 4 bases, with 11 bases of the junction left unmatched. CDR1 is LGHNA, CDR2 YNFKEQ, per germline. CDR3 DNA sequence: TGTGCCAGCAGCCTTAGCTTGGGACTAGCGGGAGTCGGAGAGACCCAGTACTTC. It specifies CASSLSLGLAGVGETQYF.

The chain links TRBV29-1 to TRBJ2-1, with 9 positions matching TRBD2. This CDR3 comprises 15 residues. The V segment lost 3 bases and the J segment 5 bases; nucleotides outside the gene matches: 8. Germline CDR1 and CDR2: SQVTM and ANQGSEA. The CDR3 DNA is TGCAGCGTTGATGGCGCTAGCGGGATCAACAATGAGCAGTTCTTC. Protein sequence: CSVDGASGINNEQFF.

The rearrangement links TRBV28 to TRBJ2-3; 9 nucleotides line up with TRBD2. J was trimmed by 5 bases and V by 7 bases; bases with no gene match: 13. In germline, CDR1 is MDHEN, CDR2 SYDVKM. The CDR3 has 16 residues. The CDR3 bases are TGTGCCAGCAACGCCGAGTTAGCGGGAGTGGGAGATACGCAGTATTTT. It translates to CASNAELAGVGDTQYF.

The V and J genes are TRBV4-2 and TRBJ1-1; D may be TRBD1 (6 bases). Germline CDR1 is LGHNA and CDR2 is YNFKEQ. Between the trimmed V and J ends, which lost 1 base and 9 bases, there was a span of 18 bases. The CDR3 covers 15 residues. This chain's CDR3 is CASSQGGTSFKQAFF. The CDR3 DNA reads as TGTGCCAGCAGCCAAGGGGGGACATCTTTCAAGCAAGCTTTCTTT.

The chain uses TRBV6-6 and TRBJ2-6; TRBD1 matches 7 bases. Germline assignment: CDR1 MNHNY and CDR2 SVGAGI (reference sequence). The CDR3 is made up of 15 amino acids. V dropped 5 bases and J dropped 2; count of bases not matched to a gene: 3. The CDR3: CASSLQGTGANVLTF. The CDR3 DNA follows: TGTGCCAGCAGTCTACAGGGGACTGGGGCCAACGTCCTGACTTTC.